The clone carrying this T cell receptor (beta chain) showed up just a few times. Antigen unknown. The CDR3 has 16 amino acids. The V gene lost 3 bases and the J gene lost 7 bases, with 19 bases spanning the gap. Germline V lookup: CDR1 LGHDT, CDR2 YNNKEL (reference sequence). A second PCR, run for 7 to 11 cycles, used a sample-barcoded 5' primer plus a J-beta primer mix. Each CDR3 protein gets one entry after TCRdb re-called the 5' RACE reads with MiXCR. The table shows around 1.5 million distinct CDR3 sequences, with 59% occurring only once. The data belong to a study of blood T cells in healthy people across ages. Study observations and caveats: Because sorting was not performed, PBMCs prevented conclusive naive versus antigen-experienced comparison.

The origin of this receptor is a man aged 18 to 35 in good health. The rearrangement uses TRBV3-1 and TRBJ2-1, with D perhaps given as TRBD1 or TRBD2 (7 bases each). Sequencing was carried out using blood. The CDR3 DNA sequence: TGTGCCAGCAGCCAGAGGGGAGGGGGCCTAGATAATGAGCAGTTCTTC. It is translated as CASSQRGGGLDNEQFF.